A selection of T cell receptor beta chains follows, all from one sample in a study of shared clonotypes between healthy human individuals. Method: immunoSEQ multiplex PCR; TCRdb's copy keeps in-frame clones and lacks some. Among fewer than 500,000 clones listed, 75% to 80% were seen once. Sequencing used PBMCs. These receptors were obtained from a woman in her forties in good health. Some clones in this sample may be carry-over from other donors' samples. Each CDR3 is given with its conserved first and last residue. D genes are given only for firm matches. Only part of the rows carry a size: once, few, many, or a class if the clone is expanded.

J gene,D gene,V gene,clone size,CDR3 DNA,CDR3 protein
TRBJ1-6,-,TRBV5-1,-,TGCGCCAGCAGCTTGGCCGGGTATTCACCCCTCCACTTT,CASSLAGYSPLHF
TRBJ2-5,TRBD2,TRBV2,few,TGTGCCAGCCGGGGTCTAGCGGGCATACCCACCCAAGAGACCCAGTACTTC,CASRGLAGIPTQETQYF
TRBJ1-1,-,TRBV15,-,TGTGCCACCAGCAGAGGCGGGACATCGAACACTGAAGCTTTCTTT,CATSRGGTSNTEAFF
TRBJ2-5,-,TRBV19,-,TGTGCCAGTAGTATTAGGCGGACAGAGCGACAAGAGACCCAGTACTTC,CASSIRRTERQETQYF
TRBJ2-1,TRBD1,TRBV7-3,-,TGTGCCAGCAGCTTAGATGGACAGGGGTACAATGAGCAGTTCTTC,CASSLDGQGYNEQFF
TRBJ2-7,-,TRBV2,-,TGTGCCACCCAACACGAGACAGGCTGGGAGCAGTACTTC,CATQHETGWEQYF
TRBJ1-1,-,TRBV30,few,TGTGCCTGGAGTGTAGGCGGGTACACTGAAGCTTTCTTT,CAWSVGGYTEAFF
TRBJ1-5,-,TRBV30,few,TGTGCCTGGAGTGTATCGGGTACGAATCAGCCCCAGCATTTT,CAWSVSGTNQPQHF
TRBJ1-3,-,TRBV20-1,-,TGCAGTGCTAGTTTGACAAACACCATATATTTT,CSASLTNTIYF
TRBJ2-3,-,TRBV5-4,-,TGTGCCAGCAGCTTGGGGGGGAGCGAAGATACGCAGTATTTT,CASSLGGSEDTQYF
TRBJ2-7,TRBD1,TRBV27,-,TGTGCCAGCAGTTTTGGGACAGGGGCCTACGAGCAGTACTTC,CASSFGTGAYEQYF
TRBJ2-1,-,TRBV4-3,few,TGCGCCAGCAGCCAAGGGTTAGAGATCCGGGGCAATGAGCAGTTCTTC,CASSQGLEIRGNEQFF
TRBJ2-5,-,TRBV19,-,TGTGCCAGTAGTGCCCAAAGGGGCGAGACCCAGTACTTC,CASSAQRGETQYF